Listed here are 15 T cell receptor beta chains from one sample, sequenced in a study of Tregs in tolerant kidney transplant recipients. The data were produced by immunoSEQ multiplex PCR, yet TCRdb's version contains in-frame clones alone and is incomplete. This sample has 50,000 to 75,000 clones, with approximately 85% found just once. This material consisted of Tregs from blood, taken before the transplant. Every receptor here comes from a human donor who received a combined kidney and bone marrow transplant.

The rearrangement joins TRBV29-1 to TRBJ1-2, with 7 bases that match TRBD1. V was pared by 4 bases and J by 5 bases, with 13 bases of the junction left unmatched. The CDR3 is 15 residues long. Germline CDR1 is SQVTM and CDR2 is ANQGSEA. The CDR3 here is CSVGSKSGGFYGYTF. CDR3 coding DNA: TGCAGCGTTGGCTCTAAGTCAGGGGGTTTTTATGGCTACACCTTC.

This clone is judged medium-sized. The chain employs TRBV5-1 and TRBJ1-2; the match to TRBD1 covers 9 bases. The J segment lost 7 bases and the V segment lost 4 bases, leaving 8 bases of the junction unmatched. CDR3 length: 14 residues. From germline, CDR1 is SGHRS and CDR2 YFSETQ. CDR3 in amino acids: CASSRGQGEAGYTF. CDR3 DNA sequence: TGCGCCAGCAGCCGGGGACAGGGCGAGGCTGGCTACACCTTC.

This clone was observed a few times. The V gene is TRBV6-6, the J gene TRBJ2-3, with TRBD2 as a possible D gene (6 bases). The CDR3 spans 15 residues. Germline values: CDR1 MNHNY, CDR2 SVGAGI (reference sequence). Trimming pared 6 bases from V and 4 bases from J, leaving 17 bases between. CDR3 sequence: CASSPEGLEADTQYF. CDR3 DNA: TGTGCCAGCAGCCCGGAGGGGTTGGAGGCAGATACGCAGTATTTT.

This rearrangement joins TRBV27 to TRBJ1-4; 7 bases are shared with TRBD1. Trimming at V came to 6 bases and at J to 7 bases, leaving 14 bases not matched to a gene. This CDR3 region has 16 residues. CDR1 and CDR2 from the germline V gene are MNHEY and SMNVEV (reference sequence). CDR3 region: CASSQLTGDRSEKLFF. For the CDR3, the DNA is TGTGCCAGCAGCCAATTAACAGGGGATCGGTCTGAAAAACTGTTTTTT.

This sequence joins TRBV6-4 and TRBJ1-1; D may be TRBD1 (5 bases). V was trimmed by 3 bases and J by 9 bases, leaving 11 bases between them. The CDR3 covers 12 residues. Germline CDR1 is MRHNA and CDR2 is SNTAGT. The CDR3 region is CASSESGTKAFF. The CDR3 nucleotides read TGTGCCAGCAGTGAGTCGGGGACGAAAGCTTTCTTT.

The chain uses TRBV7-9 and TRBJ2-5, with 7 bases aligning to TRBD1. V lost 4 bases, J lost 9 bases, and 11 bases stayed unmatched. Per germline, CDR1 SEHNR and CDR2 FQNEAQ (reference sequence). The CDR3 totals 14 residues. CDR3 bases: TGTGCCAGCAGCTGGACAGGTCTGGGGGTGGCCCAGTACTTC. Its protein product is CASSWTGLGVAQYF.

The rearrangement links TRBV18 to TRBJ2-1; D is perhaps TRBD1 (6 bases). The germline V gene encodes CDR1 KGHSH and CDR2 LQKENI. Trimming removed 4 bases from V and 10 bases from J, with 11 bases in between. The CDR3 runs to 12 residues. The CDR3 is CASSRTGMEQFF. For the CDR3, the DNA is TGTGCCAGCTCACGAACAGGGATGGAGCAGTTCTTC.

The rearrangement joins TRBV2 to TRBJ2-7, with D unresolved. V lost 4 bases and J 1 base, leaving 5 bases between the germline ends. This CDR3 is built from 12 residues. CDR1 and CDR2 (germline): SNHLY, FYNNEI. Here the CDR3 reads CASSAYSYEQYF. In DNA form, the CDR3 reads TGTGCCAGCAGTGCGTATTCCTACGAGCAGTACTTC.

J is TRBJ1-1 and V is TRBV6-1, with D possibly matching TRBD1 (6 bases). With 10 bases removed from V and 6 bases from J, the gap between germline ends came to 18 bases. Germline V gene data show CDR1 as MNHNS and CDR2 as SASEGT. This CDR3 contains 13 residues. CDR3 DNA: TGTGCCACCAATAGGGGGGGGATTGCTGAAGCTTTCTTT. Translating gives CATNRGGIAEAFF.

V is TRBV21-1 and J is TRBJ2-1; the table's D gene call, TRBD1, was not cross checked with the DNA. TRBV21-1 is flagged as a pseudogene. The CDR3 has 22 amino acids. In nucleotides, the CDR3 is TGTGCCAGCAGCAAAGTGGGACGAGGGGGCCTTCGGAAGCCGATTTCCTACAATGAGCAGTTCTTC. It specifies CASSKVGRGGLRKPISYNEQFF.

The V gene is TRBV4-2, the J gene TRBJ1-4; D might be TRBD1 (6 bases). This CDR3 comprises 16 residues. CDR1 and CDR2 from the germline V gene are LGHNA and YNFKEQ. V shed 2 bases and J shed 2 bases, with 12 bases lying between them. The DNA of the CDR3 is TGTGCCAGCAGCCAACCAAGGGGGGCGACTAATGAAAAACTGTTTTTT. It codes for CASSQPRGATNEKLFF.

This chain connects TRBV11-2 to TRBJ2-2, with 11 bases that match TRBD2. This CDR3 has 16 amino acids. Germline CDR1 is SGHAT and CDR2 is FQNNGV. V gave up 5 bases and J gave up 5 bases; unmatched junction bases: 7. CDR3 protein: CASSLFSSGGTGELFF. The CDR3 nucleotides read TGTGCCAGCAGCCTATTTTCTAGCGGGGGGACCGGGGAGCTGTTTTTT.

The CDR3: CASSFDRGYEQYF. The CDR3, as DNA: TGTGCCAGCAGTTTCGACAGAGGATACGAGCAGTACTTC. The chain uses TRBV28 and TRBJ2-7; D possibly corresponds to TRBD1 (5 bases). Trimming took off 3 bases at V and 4 bases at J, with 10 bases between the two ends. Germline V gene sequence: CDR1 MDHEN, CDR2 SYDVKM. There are 13 residues in the CDR3.

This rearrangement joins TRBV7-2 to TRBJ2-7, with D perhaps TRBD2 (5 bases). V lost 6 bases, J lost 1 base, and 10 bases lay in between. CDR1 is SGHTA and CDR2 is FQGNSA in the germline V gene. This CDR3 is built from 13 residues. DNA for the CDR3: TGTGCCAGCAGGCTCGGCGGGTCCTACGAGCAGTACTTC. Protein: CASRLGGSYEQYF.

J is TRBJ1-2 and V is TRBV6-5, with D tentatively TRBD1 (6 bases). The CDR3 is made up of 14 amino acids. Per the germline V gene, CDR1 is MNHEY and CDR2 is SVGAGI. Trimming cost V 2 bases and J 2 bases, with 9 bases left between them. Written as DNA, the CDR3 is TGTGCCAGCAGTTACCTAGGGGGGAACTATGGCTACACCTTC. It specifies CASSYLGGNYGYTF.